Listed below are T cell receptor beta chains from one sample, sequenced in a study of blood T cell repertoires in COVID-19. The protocol was immunoSEQ multiplex PCR, while the TCRdb copy is restricted to in-frame clones and leaves out a portion. The table lists 180,000 or so clones, approximately 80% of them singletons. Specimen: PBMCs or T cells enriched from blood (not recorded which). The receptors originated from a man in his fifties or sixties who had been exposed to COVID-19. Both conserved end residues are trimmed from each CDR3.

cdr3_aa	j_call	cdr3_length	v_call
ASSLGGHNEQF	TRBJ2-1	11	TRBV28
ASSIGGLDTIY	TRBJ1-3	11	TRBV19
ATTPWGQGDSGANVLT	TRBJ2-6	16	TRBV19
ASSFSAGLENTEAF	TRBJ1-1	14	TRBV6-2/TRBV6-3
ASSPPGSLSSEQY	TRBJ2-7	13	TRBV7-2
ASGHGQGWYEQY	TRBJ2-7	12	TRBV12-5
ASSDTLASTDTQY	TRBJ2-3	13	TRBV6-1
ASSESGNYGYT	TRBJ1-2	11	TRBV6-1
ASSVEEGYSYEQY	TRBJ2-7	13	TRBV9
ASRRTGSTIEQY	TRBJ2-7	12	TRBV19
SVSSGRGNTQY	TRBJ2-3	11	TRBV29-1
ASSLIAGGMETQY	TRBJ2-5	13	TRBV7-9
ASSLLRSSTDTQY	TRBJ2-3	13	TRBV14
ASSLPSGSWNEQF	TRBJ2-1	13	TRBV5-1
ASSELFRTSGSPLH	TRBJ1-6	14	TRBV7-9
ASRPRQGGSGELF	TRBJ2-2	13	TRBV7-9
ASSERSGEQY	TRBJ2-7	10	TRBV7-3
ASSLGTLAGQPQH	TRBJ1-5	13	TRBV5-1
ASSPQTGGQETQY	TRBJ2-5	13	TRBV7-2
ASSQDLAGMNTEAF	TRBJ1-1	14	TRBV4-3
ASSFSAYNSPLH	TRBJ1-6	12	TRBV27
ASRPVGLGTEAF	TRBJ1-1	12	TRBV7-9
ASTLQGRAF	TRBJ1-1	9	TRBV6-1
ASSQSSGAYEQY	TRBJ2-7	12	TRBV6-5
ASSLFGPGQGWSPLH	TRBJ1-6	15	TRBV27
ASSYARGVYNEQF	TRBJ2-1	13	TRBV6-2/TRBV6-3
ASSPPSEKLF	TRBJ1-4	10	TRBV28
ASSVGTAGYNSPLH	TRBJ1-6	14	TRBV5-6
ASSFGQGARSYGYT	TRBJ1-2	14	TRBV5-1
ASSMGTSGKLTQY	TRBJ2-5	13	TRBV19
ASGTGALSANYGYT	TRBJ1-2	14	TRBV30
ASRGGTFYGYT	TRBJ1-2	11	TRBV7-9
ASSFPGANTEAF	TRBJ1-1	12	TRBV28
ASSRATDDETQY	TRBJ2-5	12	TRBV3-1/TRBV3-2
ASSLGDRPTYEQY	TRBJ2-7	13	TRBV5-1
ASSSTGLNYGYT	TRBJ1-2	12	TRBV3-1/TRBV3-2
ASSLDGRDEQF	TRBJ2-1	11	TRBV5-1
ASSPSTDTQY	TRBJ2-3	10	TRBV11-3
ASSLDRDYGYT	TRBJ1-2	11	TRBV5-1
ASSDQKGQHNSPLH	TRBJ1-6	14	TRBV2
ASSLVGGAYNEQF	TRBJ2-1	13	TRBV5-1
ASSTRTSGRVGQETQY	TRBJ2-5	16	TRBV21-1
ASSRGGAQETQY	TRBJ2-5	12	TRBV5-4
ASGDSEQY	TRBJ2-7	8	TRBV27
ATGVNSNQPQH	TRBJ1-5	11	TRBV28
ASSLAPSGRHSYEQY	TRBJ2-7	15	TRBV27
ASSLGTRADTQY	TRBJ2-3	12	TRBV5-1
ASSWGAPATNEKLF	TRBJ1-4	14	TRBV19
ASSTVPGQPTSPLH	TRBJ1-6	14	TRBV6-2/TRBV6-3
ASSRGQPNTEAF	TRBJ1-1	12	TRBV3-1/TRBV3-2
ASSVGLAGGEQF	TRBJ2-1	12	TRBV9
ASSLFSQGPEAF	TRBJ1-1	12	TRBV5-1
ASSLAGRIKGEAF	TRBJ1-1	13	TRBV7-8
ASSRRLDNEQF	TRBJ2-1	11	TRBV5-4